This T cell receptor beta chain was found in a study of T cell responses to AZD1222 COVID-19 vaccine. Overall study findings and caveats: AZD1222 recipients seropositive at baseline numbered only 5 or 6.

V lost 3 bases and J lost 0; bases outside the gene matches: 5. The length of the CDR3 is 16 residues. Germline CDR1 LGHNA, CDR2 YSLEER. Using immunoSEQ multiplex PCR, the repertoire was profiled, and TCRdb retains in-frame clones only, with some absent. Of 250,000 to 300,000 clones in the sample, about 94% were seen once. With respect to this clone: The antigen is unknown.

The TCR comes from an adult who received the AZD1222 COVID-19 vaccine. Sequences were derived from peripheral blood, sampled 28 days after the second AZD1222 dose. V gene TRBV4-3 combines with J gene TRBJ1-2; 9 positions agree with TRBD1. As DNA, the CDR3 is TGCGCCAGCAGCCAGGTACAGGGGGCCACTAACTATGGCTACACCTTC. Protein: CASSQVQGATNYGYTF.